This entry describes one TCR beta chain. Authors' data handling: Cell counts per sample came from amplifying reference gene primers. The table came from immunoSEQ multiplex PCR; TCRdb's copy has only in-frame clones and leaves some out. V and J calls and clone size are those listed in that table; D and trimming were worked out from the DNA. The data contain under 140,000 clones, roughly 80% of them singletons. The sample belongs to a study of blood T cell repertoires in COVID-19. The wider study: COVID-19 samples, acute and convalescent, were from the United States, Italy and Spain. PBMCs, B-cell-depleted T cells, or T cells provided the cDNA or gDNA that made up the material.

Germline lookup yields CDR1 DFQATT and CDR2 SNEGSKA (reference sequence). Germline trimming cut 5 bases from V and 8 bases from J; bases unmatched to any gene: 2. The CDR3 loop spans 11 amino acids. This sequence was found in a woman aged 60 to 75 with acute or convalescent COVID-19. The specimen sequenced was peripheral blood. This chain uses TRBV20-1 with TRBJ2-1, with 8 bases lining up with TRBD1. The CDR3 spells CSAEQGDEQFF. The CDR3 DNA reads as TGCAGTGCTGAACAGGGGGATGAGCAGTTCTTC.